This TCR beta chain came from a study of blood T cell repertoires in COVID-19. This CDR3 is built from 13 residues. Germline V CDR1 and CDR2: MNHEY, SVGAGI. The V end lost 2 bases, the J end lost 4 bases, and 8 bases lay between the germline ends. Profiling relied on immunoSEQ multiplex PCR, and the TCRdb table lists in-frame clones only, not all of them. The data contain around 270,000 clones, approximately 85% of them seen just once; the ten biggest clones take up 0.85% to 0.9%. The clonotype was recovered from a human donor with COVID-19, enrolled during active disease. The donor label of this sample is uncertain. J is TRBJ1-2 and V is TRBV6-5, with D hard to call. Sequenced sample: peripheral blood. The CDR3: CASSYTGSYGYTF. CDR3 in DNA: TGTGCCAGCAGTTACACGGGGAGCTATGGCTACACCTTC.